This T cell receptor (beta chain) stems from a study of cytomegalovirus exposure and HLA in healthy donors. Points on this clone: What it recognizes is unknown.

Study outcomes and limitations: In a later analysis, TCR beta V- and J-gene trimming showed a link to a missense DCLRE1C variant.

The germline V and J ends were trimmed by 5 bases and 2 bases, with 13 bases remaining between them. The CDR3 loop spans 13 amino acids. The germline V gene has CDR1 SQVTM and CDR2 ANQGSEA. The PCR made use of 60 Vbeta and 13 Jbeta primers. Here immunoSEQ multiplex PCR was the method, and the copy in TCRdb shows in-frame clones only, minus some. The sample records about 93,000 clones, about two thirds being singletons. The chain carries TRBV29-1 and TRBJ2-7, with a possible D match to TRBD1 (6 bases). Sequencing was done on a sample of PBMCs. The clonotype was recovered from a boy between 10 and 17 years old in good health and CMV-seropositive. The CDR3 sequence is CSVRPGDTYEQYF. In nucleotides, the CDR3 is TGCAGCGTTCGTCCAGGGGATACCTACGAGCAGTACTTC.